This TCR beta chain was captured by sequencing in a study of T cell repertoires in aging, cancer and after chemotherapy. Turning to the study itself: Clear clonal overlap appeared across healthy donor samples taken over several months to years.

Study-wide results and limits: Across the chemotherapy interval, each cancer cohort showed higher median generation probability, suggesting thymic rebound. Age-matched healthy donors had significantly more diverse, less clonal blood TCR repertoires than untreated cancer patients. In healthy donors, age-related TCR diversity loss mainly reflected lost richness.

Rearranged V-D-J TRB sequences were amplified with a mixed TRB-A/B primer pool. MiXCR was run by TCRdb on the multiplex PCR reads, yielding one entry per CDR3 protein. The sample has approximately 10,000 distinct CDR3 sequences; approximately 31% are singletons. This clonotype was detected a few times. Its specificity is not known. Trimming pared 4 bases from V and 1 base from J, leaving 8 bases between. The germline gives CDR1 LNHNV, CDR2 YYDKDF (reference sequence). CDR3 size: 13 residues. Amplification of TCR beta used genomic DNA extracted from peripheral blood. The sequence came from a human donor in good health. The donor label of this sample is uncertain. Material for sequencing was blood. The gene calls are TRBV15 and TRBJ2-7, with D possibly matching TRBD2 (6 bases). The CDR3 region is CATSIRGSYEQYF. The CDR3 nucleotides are TGTGCCACCAGCATCCGGGGGTCCTACGAGCAGTACTTC. The full variable domain, with the rest looked up from reference TRBV15 and TRBJ2-7, is DAMVIQNPRYQVTQFGKPVTLSCSQTLNHNVMYWYQQKSSQAPKLLFHYYDKDFNNEADTPDNFQSRRPNTSFCFLDIRSPGLGDTAMYLCATSIRGSYEQYFGPGTRLTVT.